Following are 2 T cell receptor beta chains from one sample sequenced in a study of control samples from healthy donors and cancer patients (TCRdb year 2020). Library method: the immunoSEQ multiplex PCR assay. TCRdb provides this immuneACCESS table in a form limited to in-frame rearrangements. Some clones are lacking; in checked studies, under half of them reflect an unresolved V gene, and why the rest are absent is not known. The sample table records 170,000 or so clones; around 93% of these occur just once. Almost 1.5% of the sample is in the top ten clones. Material: blood. Receptor source: a man between 18 and 29 years old in good health.

The chain recombines TRBV18 with TRBJ2-7, with 7 bases identical to TRBD1. CDR1 is KGHSH and CDR2 is LQKENI in the germline V gene. With V trimmed by 3 bases and J by 3 bases, 8 bases remained unmatched. This CDR3 region has 15 residues. CDR3 sequence reads: CASSPGTDIDYEQYF. In DNA, the CDR3 is TGTGCCAGCTCACCCGGGACAGACATAGACTACGAGCAGTACTTC.

The genes are TRBV28 and TRBJ1-2; 9 bases match TRBD1. The J segment lost 4 bases and the V segment lost 6 bases, leaving 9 bases of the junction unmatched. Germline values: CDR1 MDHEN, CDR2 SYDVKM. This CDR3 spans 15 amino acids. The CDR3 loop reads CASRPGTGYTYGYTF. CDR3 bases: TGTGCCAGCAGGCCCGGGACAGGGTATACCTATGGCTACACCTTC.